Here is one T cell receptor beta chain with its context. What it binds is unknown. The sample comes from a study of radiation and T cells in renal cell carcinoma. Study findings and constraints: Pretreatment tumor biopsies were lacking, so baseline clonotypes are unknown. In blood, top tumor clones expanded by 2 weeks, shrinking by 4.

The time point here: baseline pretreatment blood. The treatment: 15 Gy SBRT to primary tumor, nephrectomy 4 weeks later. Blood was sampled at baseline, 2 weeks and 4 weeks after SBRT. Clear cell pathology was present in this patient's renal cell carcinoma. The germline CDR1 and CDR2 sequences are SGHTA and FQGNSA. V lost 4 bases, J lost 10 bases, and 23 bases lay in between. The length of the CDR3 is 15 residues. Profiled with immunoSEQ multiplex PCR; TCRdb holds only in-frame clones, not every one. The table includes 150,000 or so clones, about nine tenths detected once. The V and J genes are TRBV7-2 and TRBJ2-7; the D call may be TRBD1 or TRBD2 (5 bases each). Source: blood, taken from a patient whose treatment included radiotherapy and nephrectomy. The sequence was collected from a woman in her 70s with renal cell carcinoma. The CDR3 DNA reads TGTGCCAGCAGCTCGCTTACTTTCCGGGACCAAGAACAGTACTTC. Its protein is CASSSLTFRDQEQYF. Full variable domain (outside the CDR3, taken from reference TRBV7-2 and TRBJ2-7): GAGVSQSPSNKVTEKGKDVELRCDPISGHTALYWYRQSLGQGLEFLIYFQGNSAPDKSGLPSDRFSAERTGGSVSTLTIQRTQQEDSAVYLCASSSLTFRDQEQYFGPGTRLTVT.